Below, 21 T cell receptor beta chains from the same sample are listed, as sequenced in a study of CD8 T cells in Susac syndrome. When the RNA was reverse transcribed, random hexamers were used with an input of about 0.5 to 1 ug. One entry per CDR3 protein results from TCRdb running MiXCR on the immunoSEQ multiplex PCR reads. The table shows 95,000 to 150,000 distinct CDR3 sequences, with over 95% occurring only once. The sample was CD4+ T cells from PBMCs. The origin of the receptors is a human donor with Susac syndrome.

The genes are TRBV5-5 and TRBJ2-7; 8 nucleotides agree with TRBD2. CDR1 is SGHKS and CDR2 is YYEKEE in the germline V gene (reference sequence). The CDR3 covers 15 residues. The V gene end was trimmed by 1 base and the J gene end by 4 bases; junction bases not matched to a gene: 7. For the CDR3, the DNA is TGTGCCAGCAGCTTGTCGACGGGAGGGTGGTACGAGCAGTACTTC. Amino acid sequence: CASSLSTGGWYEQYF.

V gene TRBV7-2 combines with J gene TRBJ2-7; TRBD1 agrees at 7 bases. This CDR3 is built from 13 residues. Per the germline V gene, CDR1 is SGHTA and CDR2 is FQGNSA. The ends lost 4 bases at V and 2 bases at J; junction bases unmatched: 2. Written as DNA, the CDR3 is TGTGCCAGCAGCTCACAGGGGACCTACGAGCAGTACTTC. Protein: CASSSQGTYEQYF.

This clonotype occurred a few times. The chain combines TRBV7-2 with TRBJ2-7, with no clear D. Germline V CDR1 and CDR2: SGHTA, FQGNSA. This CDR3 has 12 amino acids. Trimming took 1 base from V and 6 from J, leaving 7 bases between them. DNA for the CDR3: TGTGCCAGCAGCTTAGGTCTGGGCGAGCAGTACTTC. Its protein product is CASSLGLGEQYF.

The chain is built from TRBV15 and TRBJ1-2; D remains ambiguous. There are 13 residues in the CDR3. The germline V gene encodes CDR1 LNHNV and CDR2 YYDKDF (reference sequence). The V end was cut by 8 bases, the J end by 8 bases, with 18 bases between. The chain's CDR3 is CATGERRSGGYTF. CDR3 DNA sequence: TGTGCCACCGGGGAAAGGCGATCCGGGGGCTACACCTTC.

The chain carries TRBV18 and TRBJ2-5; 9 bases are a match to TRBD1. Per germline, CDR1 KGHSH and CDR2 LQKENI. This CDR3 spans 15 amino acids. Trimming removed 6 bases from V and 0 bases from J; junction bases left unmatched: 5. The CDR3 loop reads CASSAGTGNQETQYF. CDR3 in DNA: TGTGCCAGCTCGGCCGGGACAGGGAACCAAGAGACCCAGTACTTC. The full variable domain, its missing parts supplied by reference TRBV18 and TRBJ2-5, is NAGVMQNPRHLVRRRGQEARLRCSPMKGHSHVYWYRQLPEEGLKFMVYLQKENIIDESGMPKERFSAEFPKEGPSILRIQQVVRGDSAAYFCASSAGTGNQETQYFGPGTRLLVL.

The J gene is TRBJ2-1, the V gene TRBV29-1; no firm D call. The germline V gene encodes CDR1 SQVTM and CDR2 ANQGSEA. The CDR3 totals 16 residues. V gave up 0 bases and J gave up 0 bases, with 12 bases separating them. The CDR3 DNA sequence: TGCAGCGTTGAAGATAGGAGTGGCGTCTCCTACAATGAGCAGTTCTTC. This translates into CSVEDRSGVSYNEQFF.

This clonotype was detected only once. The V call is TRBV28, the J call TRBJ2-6; no definite D call. There are 15 residues in the CDR3. Trimming left V 3 bases short and J 0 bases short, with 6 bases between. CDR1 is MDHEN, CDR2 SYDVKM, per germline. This chain's CDR3 is CASSLSYSGANVLTF. For the CDR3, the DNA is TGTGCCAGCAGTTTGTCGTACTCTGGGGCCAACGTCCTGACTTTC.

The J gene is TRBJ2-3, the V gene TRBV29-1; D unresolved. Trimming pared 1 base from V and 2 bases from J, leaving 10 bases between. The CDR3 is 14 residues long. Germline CDR1 SQVTM, CDR2 ANQGSEA. For the CDR3, the DNA is TGCAGCGTTGAAGTCGCAGCATACACAGATACGCAGTATTTT. As protein: CSVEVAAYTDTQYF.

The J gene is TRBJ1-4, the V gene TRBV7-2; D unresolved. Germline V gene sequence: CDR1 SGHTA, CDR2 FQGNSA. V was pared by 2 bases and J by 0 bases, with 7 bases between. The CDR3 runs 15 residues. CDR3 in DNA: TGTGCCAGCAGCTTAAAGAGAGCAACTAATGAAAAACTGTTTTTT. Translated: CASSLKRATNEKLFF. Complete variable domain (other parts from reference TRBV7-2 and TRBJ1-4): GAGVSQSPSNKVTEKGKDVELRCDPISGHTALYWYRQSLGQGLEFLIYFQGNSAPDKSGLPSDRFSAERTGGSVSTLTIQRTQQEDSAVYLCASSLKRATNEKLFFGSGTQLSVL.

The chain employs TRBV5-1 and TRBJ2-7, with TRBD2 as a possible D gene (6 bases). The CDR3 covers 15 residues. Germline CDR1 is SGHRS and CDR2 is YFSETQ. Between the trimmed V and J ends, which lost 0 bases and 2 bases, there was a span of 12 bases. The CDR3: CASSLGLGGTYEQYF. The CDR3 bases are TGCGCCAGCAGCTTGGGACTGGGGGGAACCTACGAGCAGTACTTC. The full variable domain, in which reference TRBV5-1 and TRBJ2-7 provide the parts outside the CDR3, is KAGVTQTPRYLIKTRGQQVTLSCSPISGHRSVSWYQQTPGQGLQFLFEYFSETQRNKGNFPGRFSGRQFSNSRSEMNVSTLELGDSALYLCASSLGLGGTYEQYFGPGTRLTVT.

In its sample, this clonotype was seen a few times. CDR3 sequence (DNA): TGTGCCAGCAGCTTGTTGGGCTCCTACGAGCAGTACTTC. This sequence encodes CASSLLGSYEQYF. J is TRBJ2-7 and V is TRBV7-3; D is unclear. The CDR3 consists of 13 residues. The V end was cut by 3 bases, the J end by 0 bases, with 6 bases between. Germline V gene lookup returns CDR1 SGHTA and CDR2 FQGTGA. The complete variable domain, with remaining parts taken from reference TRBV7-3 and TRBJ2-7, reads GAGVSQTPSNKVTEKGKYVELRCDPISGHTALYWYRQSLGQGPEFLIYFQGTGAADDSGLPNDRFFAVRPEGSVSTLKIQRTERGDSAVYLCASSLLGSYEQYFGPGTRLTVT.

The V and J genes are TRBV20-1 and TRBJ2-1, with 10 nucleotides matching TRBD2. Germline-derived CDR1 and CDR2 are DFQATT and SNEGSKA (reference sequence). The CDR3 contains 14 residues. The junction had 6 bases not matched to a gene; V was cut back by 5 bases and J by 5 bases. The CDR3 loop reads CSALSGRSHNEQFF. The CDR3 DNA sequence: TGCAGTGCTCTTAGCGGGAGGTCCCACAATGAGCAGTTCTTC.

The chain couples TRBV5-4 to TRBJ2-5; TRBD2 aligns across 8 bases. The CDR3 has 14 amino acids. CDR1 is SGHNT, CDR2 YYREEE, per germline (reference sequence). With 4 bases clipped from V and 1 base from J, the junction kept 3 bases outside the gene matches. CDR3 residues: CASSPSGLQETQYF. The CDR3 DNA reads as TGTGCCAGCAGCCCTAGCGGGCTCCAAGAGACCCAGTACTTC. The whole variable domain, filled in from reference TRBV5-4 and TRBJ2-5, reads ETGVTQSPTHLIKTRGQQVTLRCSSQSGHNTVSWYQQALGQGPQFIFQYYREEENGRGNFPPRFSGLQFPNYSSELNVNALELDDSALYLCASSPSGLQETQYFGPGTRLLVL.

The chain couples TRBV24-1 to TRBJ2-7; 11 bases agree with TRBD2. This CDR3 contains 18 residues. Trimming cost V 3 bases and J 1 base; bases outside gene matches: 10. The V gene's germline CDR1 is KGHDR and CDR2 SFDVKD. The CDR3 spells CATSDLTPTSGSSYEQYF. The CDR3 nucleotides are TGTGCCACCAGTGATCTAACCCCAACTAGCGGGAGTTCCTACGAGCAGTACTTC.

This chain links TRBV20-1 with TRBJ2-5; tentatively, D is TRBD2 (5 bases). CDR1 is DFQATT and CDR2 is SNEGSKA in the germline V gene (reference sequence). This CDR3 has 14 amino acids. V was pared by 4 bases and J by 2 bases, with 14 bases between. The DNA for the CDR3 is TGCAGTGCTATCCGGGAACGCTTTCAAGAGACCCAGTACTTC. It encodes CSAIRERFQETQYF.

The V and J genes are TRBV30 and TRBJ1-5; perhaps TRBD1 as D (5 bases). V lost 0 bases and J 1 base, leaving 16 bases between the germline ends. Per germline, CDR1 GTSNPN and CDR2 SVGIG (reference sequence). CDR3 length: 17 amino acids. The CDR3 reads CAWSVGVAGTSNQPQHF. In DNA, the CDR3 is TGTGCCTGGAGTGTAGGGGTAGCAGGAACAAGCAATCAGCCCCAGCATTTT.

The CDR3 protein is CASSQMSGKGTGELFF. DNA of the CDR3: TGTGCCAGCAGCCAAATGTCAGGGAAGGGCACCGGGGAGCTGTTTTTT. V gene TRBV7-9 combines with J gene TRBJ2-2; possibly TRBD1 for D (5 bases). The CDR3 has 16 amino acids. The V end was cut by 5 bases, the J end by 4 bases, with 17 bases between. CDR1 is SEHNR and CDR2 is FQNEAQ in the germline V gene (reference sequence).

The chain joins TRBV7-9 to TRBJ1-2; no clear D. The V gene lost 3 bases and the J gene lost 9 bases, with 14 bases spanning the gap. CDR1 is SEHNR and CDR2 is FQNEAQ in the germline V gene (reference sequence). The CDR3 spans 13 residues. The DNA of the CDR3 is TGTGCCAGCAGCTTCAGTCGGGGAAGTAGCTACACCTTC. This encodes CASSFSRGSSYTF.

V and J are TRBV30 and TRBJ1-3; D gene unclear. V was clipped by 1 base and J by 4 bases, with 11 bases between them. Per the germline V gene, CDR1 is GTSNPN and CDR2 is SVGIG (reference sequence). The CDR3 contains 14 residues. CDR3 in DNA: TGTGCCTGGAGTGGAAAGGGCACCGGAAACACCATATATTTT. As protein: CAWSGKGTGNTIYF. The variable domain in full, completed from reference TRBV30 and TRBJ1-3, reads SQTIHQWPATLVQPVGSPLSLECTVEGTSNPNLYWYRQAAGRGLQLLFYSVGIGQISSEVPQNLSASRPQDRQFILSSKKLLLSDSGFYLCAWSGKGTGNTIYFGEGSWLTVV.

The chain links TRBV7-2 to TRBJ1-1; D gene uncertain. CDR1 is SGHTA, CDR2 FQGNSA, per germline. The V end was cut by 6 bases, the J end by 3 bases, with 14 bases between. The CDR3 contains 14 residues. The CDR3 spells CASRHINSDTEAFF. The CDR3 DNA sequence: TGTGCCAGCAGGCATATCAATTCGGACACTGAAGCTTTCTTT.

The rearrangement links TRBV20-1 to TRBJ2-3; TRBD1 agrees at 9 bases. The J segment lost 4 bases and the V segment lost 6 bases, leaving 17 bases of the junction unmatched. Germline values: CDR1 DFQATT, CDR2 SNEGSKA (reference sequence). This CDR3 has 17 residues. The CDR3: CSAPQGQGSFRADTQYF. CDR3 in DNA: TGCAGTGCGCCCCAGGGACAGGGTTCATTTAGAGCAGATACGCAGTATTTT.